This T cell receptor beta chain was recorded in a study of blood T cell repertoires in COVID-19. Profiling relied on immunoSEQ multiplex PCR, and the TCRdb table lists in-frame clones only, not all of them. The sample consists of about 23,000 clones, about four fifths of them appearing once. This clone was seen a single time. CDR3 size: 14 residues. CDR1 and CDR2 from the germline V gene are SNHLY and FYNNEI. Trimming at V came to 4 bases and at J to 7 bases, leaving 5 bases not matched to a gene. Material for sequencing was peripheral blood. The sequence was collected from a man aged 50 to 59 with COVID-19, enrolled during active disease. The chain uses TRBV2 and TRBJ2-2; 8 bases are shared with TRBD1. The CDR3 sequence: CASSGQGRSGELFF. As DNA, the CDR3 is TGTGCCAGCAGTGGACAGGGGCGCAGCGGGGAGCTGTTTTTT.